This TCR beta chain was obtained from a study of cytomegalovirus exposure and HLA in healthy donors. General study results and limits: A missense DCLRE1C variant was associated with V- and J-gene trimming of TCR beta chains in a later analysis, and an independent cohort replicated the association. The authors enumerated under 200 TCR beta chains as linked to cytomegalovirus. A later analysis found most CMV-associated TCR beta chains apparently HLA-restricted.

V gave up 6 bases and J gave up 5 bases, with 7 bases separating them. CDR1 and CDR2 (germline): MNHNS, SASEGT. This CDR3 comprises 12 residues. The study ran its PCR with 60 Vbeta and 13 Jbeta primers. Some clones are missing from TCRdb's copy, which holds only in-frame ones; the method was immunoSEQ multiplex PCR. The table records 160,000 or so clones, approximately 80% of them present only once. Comment on this clone: Its antigen is currently unknown.

The TCR sequence derives from a man aged 45-60 years in good health and CMV-seropositive. Input material: PBMCs. The rearrangement joins TRBV6-1 to TRBJ1-4; D uncertain. DNA of the CDR3: TGTGCCAGCAGAACCGCGAATGAAAAACTGTTTTTT. Amino acid sequence: CASRTANEKLFF.